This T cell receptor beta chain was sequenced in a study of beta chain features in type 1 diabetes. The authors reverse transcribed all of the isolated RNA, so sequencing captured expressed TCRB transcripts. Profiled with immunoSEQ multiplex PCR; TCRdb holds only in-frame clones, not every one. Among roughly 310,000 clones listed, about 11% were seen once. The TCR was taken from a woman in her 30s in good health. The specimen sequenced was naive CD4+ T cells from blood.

This chain's CDR3 is CASSPIARSHEQYF. The CDR3, as DNA: TGCGCCAGCAGCCCTATCGCCAGGTCCCACGAGCAGTACTTC. The chain employs TRBV5-1 and TRBJ2-7; D call uncertain. V lost 4 bases and J lost 5, with 16 bases in between. The CDR3 sequence is 14 residues long. Germline CDR1 reads SGHRS; CDR2 reads YFSETQ.